Each of the 27 T cell receptor beta chains below was sequenced from the same sample in a study of T cell responses to AZD1222 COVID-19 vaccine. The method was immunoSEQ multiplex PCR; TCRdb's version includes in-frame clones alone and lacks a portion of them. The profile shows under 75,000 clones, more than 85% of them singletons. The input for sequencing was peripheral blood, taken on day 0 of AZD1222 vaccination. Receptors originate from an adult in good health.

The chain is built from TRBV11-2 and TRBJ1-1; no firm D call. Germline lookup yields CDR1 SGHAT and CDR2 FQNNGV. The V gene lost 6 bases and the J gene lost 0 bases, with 5 bases spanning the gap. This CDR3 region has 12 residues. This chain's CDR3 is CASRPMNTEAFF. DNA for the CDR3: TGTGCCAGCAGACCGATGAACACTGAAGCTTTCTTT. The full variable domain, completed using reference TRBV11-2 and TRBJ1-1, is EAGVAQSPRYKIIEKRQSVAFWCNPISGHATLYWYQQILGQGPKLLIQFQNNGVVDDSQLPKDRFSAERLKGVDSTLKIQPAKLEDSAVYLCASRPMNTEAFFGQGTRLTVV.

This clone was seen just once. This chain links TRBV5-4 with TRBJ2-5, with D tentatively TRBD2 (5 bases). Between the trimmed V and J ends, which lost 4 bases and 2 bases, there was a span of 9 bases. Looked up from germline, CDR1 is SGHNT and CDR2 is YYREEE (reference sequence). This CDR3 has 13 residues. CDR3: CASSLDSQETQYF. The CDR3 bases are TGTGCCAGCAGCCTGGACTCACAAGAGACCCAGTACTTC.

This chain uses TRBV6-6 with TRBJ1-6, with 7 bases fitting TRBD1. V dropped 9 bases and J dropped 5; count of bases not matched to a gene: 10. The germline CDR1 and CDR2 sequences are MNHNY and SVGAGI (reference sequence). This CDR3 region has 15 residues. The CDR3 reads CASHRGKSDNSPLHF. The DNA of the CDR3 is TGTGCCAGTCACAGGGGAAAGTCTGATAATTCACCCCTCCACTTT.

A single count supports this clone. The chain carries TRBV6-5 and TRBJ1-1; D is perhaps TRBD1 (6 bases). This CDR3 region has 15 residues. In germline, CDR1 is MNHEY, CDR2 SVGAGI. V lost 2 bases and J lost 1, with 11 bases in between. CDR3: CASSYGGGQNTEAFF. CDR3 DNA: TGTGCCAGCAGTTACGGGGGGGGACAGAACACTGAAGCTTTCTTT.

V is TRBV11-2 and J is TRBJ2-1, with 9 bases aligning to TRBD2. This CDR3 spans 15 amino acids. Trimming at V came to 2 bases and at J to 8 bases, leaving 7 bases not matched to a gene. CDR1 and CDR2 from the germline V gene are SGHAT and FQNNGV. DNA of the CDR3: TGTGCCAGCAGCTTAAGGGCTAGCGGGGTGCATGAGCAGTTCTTC. Protein sequence: CASSLRASGVHEQFF.

The genes are TRBV2 and TRBJ1-6; no reliable D call. V was cut by 6 bases and J by 7 bases, with 7 bases left in between. CDR3 length equals 12 residues. Germline V lookup: CDR1 SNHLY, CDR2 FYNNEI. CDR3 in DNA: TGTGCCAGCAGGCAGCGGAATTCACCCCTCCACTTT. This sequence encodes CASRQRNSPLHF.

The J gene is TRBJ1-1, the V gene TRBV6-2 or TRBV6-3, with unresolved D. Germline lookup yields CDR1 MNHEY and CDR2 SVGEGT. This CDR3 has 13 residues. Trimming took 5 bases from V and 0 from J, leaving 7 bases between them. In DNA form, the CDR3 reads TGTGCCAGCAGTAGGGAACTGAACACTGAAGCTTTCTTT. The encoded protein is CASSRELNTEAFF.

The chain uses TRBV30 and TRBJ1-2; 11 bases are a match to TRBD1. The CDR3 has 13 amino acids. Trimming cost V 6 bases and J 4 bases; bases outside gene matches: 4. Germline CDR1 and CDR2: GTSNPN and SVGIG (reference sequence). The CDR3 coding sequence is TGTGCCTGCCGGGACAGGGGGACCTATGGCTACACCTTC. Protein: CACRDRGTYGYTF. Drawing the rest from reference TRBV30 and TRBJ1-2, the complete variable domain is SQTIHQWPATLVQPVGSPLSLECTVEGTSNPNLYWYRQAAGRGLQLLFYSVGIGQISSEVPQNLSASRPQDRQFILSSKKLLLSDSGFYLCACRDRGTYGYTFGSGTRLTVV.

This clone was seen only once. J is TRBJ2-5 and V is TRBV3-1 (or the pseudogene TRBV3-2); 8 positions agree with TRBD2. V dropped 4 bases and J dropped 5; count of bases not matched to a gene: 6. The CDR3 runs to 14 residues. The germline CDR1 and CDR2 sequences are LGHDT and YNNKEL (reference sequence). The CDR3 here is CASSRGSGMETQYF. The CDR3, as DNA: TGTGCCAGCAGCCGCGGTAGCGGGATGGAGACCCAGTACTTC.

The rearrangement links TRBV15 to TRBJ1-4; a possible D gene is TRBD1 (5 bases). The V end was cut by 0 bases, the J end by 1 base, with 12 bases between. The CDR3 runs to 17 residues. From germline, CDR1 is LNHNV and CDR2 YYDKDF (reference sequence). The CDR3 loop reads CATSREGRQLTNEKLFF. In DNA, the CDR3 is TGTGCCACCAGCAGAGAGGGTAGACAGTTAACTAATGAAAAACTGTTTTTT.

This clone was counted a few times. The chain combines TRBV7-9 with TRBJ1-2; D is ambiguous. V lost 4 bases and J lost 8, with 11 bases in between. This CDR3 has 12 residues. Germline CDR1 SEHNR, CDR2 FQNEAQ (reference sequence). The DNA for the CDR3 is TGTGCCAGCAGCTCCTCGGTGTTGGGCTACACCTTC. Translated: CASSSSVLGYTF.

The J gene is TRBJ1-5, the V gene TRBV11-2; D is unresolved. The germline V gene encodes CDR1 SGHAT and CDR2 FQNNGV. Deletions cut 5 bases from V and 2 bases from J, with 13 bases between. This CDR3 region has 15 residues. CDR3 coding DNA: TGTGCCAGCAGCCCAGGTAGGCAGGGCAATCAGCCCCAGCATTTT. Translated, it gives CASSPGRQGNQPQHF.

The chain has TRBV18 and TRBJ1-5; 8 bases fit TRBD1. Losses at the gene ends were 2 bases for V and 8 bases for J; bases not matched to a gene: 5. The CDR3 totals 14 residues. The germline V gene has CDR1 KGHSH and CDR2 LQKENI. The CDR3 coding sequence is TGTGCCAGCTCACCAGACAGGGGAGGGAAGCCCCAGCATTTT. Translation: CASSPDRGGKPQHF.

The V and J genes are TRBV3-1 (or the pseudogene TRBV3-2) and TRBJ2-5, with no clear D. CDR1 and CDR2 (germline): LGHDT, YNNKEL (reference sequence). Trimming left V 3 bases short and J 4 bases short, with 9 bases between. CDR3 length: 13 residues. The CDR3 loop is CASSQLQRETQYF. CDR3 DNA: TGTGCCAGCAGCCAGCTACAGAGAGAGACCCAGTACTTC.

This clone was detected only once. The chain couples TRBV19 to TRBJ1-6; unclear D gene. With 1 base removed from V and 5 bases from J, the gap between germline ends came to 9 bases. CDR1 is LNHDA, CDR2 SQIVND, per germline (reference sequence). This CDR3 region has 15 residues. The CDR3 spells CASSIVPVNNSPLHF. CDR3 DNA: TGTGCCAGTAGTATAGTCCCAGTAAATAATTCACCCCTCCACTTT.

The chain is built from TRBV28 and TRBJ1-1, with a possible D match to TRBD1 (6 bases). The germline CDR1 and CDR2 sequences are MDHEN and SYDVKM. The CDR3 is 18 amino acids. V gave up 3 bases and J gave up 4 bases, with 24 bases separating them. CDR3 amino acids: CASSFLGGGILPSTEAFF. CDR3 sequence (DNA): TGTGCCAGCAGTTTTCTCGGGGGCGGAATCCTCCCCTCCACTGAAGCTTTCTTT.

This clone was seen more than once but under ten times. The chain has TRBV12-5 and TRBJ1-2, with a weak D call TRBD1 (5 bases). Looked up from germline, CDR1 is LGHNT and CDR2 is FRNRAP. The CDR3 is 11 residues long. V dropped 7 bases and J dropped 8 bases, with 11 bases sitting between them. The chain's CDR3 is CASDGAGGYTF. The CDR3 DNA reads as TGTGCTAGTGACGGGGCGGGCGGCTACACCTTC.

J is TRBJ2-2 and V is TRBV18; no clear D. CDR1 and CDR2 from the germline V gene are KGHSH and LQKENI. Trimming took 6 bases from V and 0 from J, leaving 17 bases between them. The length of the CDR3 is 17 residues. In DNA form, the CDR3 reads TGTGCCAGCTCCTCCCAGGTTCTCAACTCGAACACCGGGGAGCTGTTTTTT. Protein: CASSSQVLNSNTGELFF.

The rearrangement joins TRBV24-1 to TRBJ2-2; a possible D gene is TRBD2 (5 bases). Trimming took 7 bases from V and 3 from J, leaving 11 bases between them. The CDR3 runs 14 residues. CDR1 and CDR2 (germline): KGHDR, SFDVKD. The CDR3, as DNA: TGTGCCACCAGCGCTAGCAAGGACACCGGGGAGCTGTTTTTT. Residues: CATSASKDTGELFF.

The rearrangement links TRBV15 to TRBJ2-3, with 7 bases that match TRBD1. Germline V gene sequence: CDR1 LNHNV, CDR2 YYDKDF (reference sequence). The CDR3 loop spans 16 amino acids. The V and J ends lost 4 bases and 2 bases, in that order; junction bases with no gene match: 9. As DNA, the CDR3 is TGTGCCACCAGCATAGGGGGCTCGGACACCACAGATACGCAGTATTTT. It is translated as CATSIGGSDTTDTQYF.

This clone occurred once. CDR3 nucleotide sequence: TGCAGTGCTAGTGGGCAGACAACCCTCCACTTT. Protein: CSASGQTTLHF. The chain carries TRBV20-1 and TRBJ1-6; D uncertain. The CDR3 extends over 11 amino acids. Germline CDR1 reads DFQATT; CDR2 reads SNEGSKA (reference sequence). Trimming left V 3 bases short and J 14 bases short, with 11 bases between.

The chain is built from TRBV19 and TRBJ2-3; D possibly corresponds to TRBD1 (6 bases). Trimming took off 8 bases at V and 0 bases at J, with 12 bases between the two ends. The CDR3 length is 14 residues. Germline lookup yields CDR1 LNHDA and CDR2 SQIVND (reference sequence). The CDR3 DNA reads TGTGCCAGTGGTAGACAGGCCAGCACAGATACGCAGTATTTT. It yields the protein CASGRQASTDTQYF.

This rearrangement joins TRBV15 to TRBJ1-5; D not resolved. V lost 0 bases, J lost 0 bases, and 9 bases lay in between. Germline V CDR1 and CDR2: LNHNV, YYDKDF (reference sequence). CDR3 length equals 16 residues. CDR3: CATSREGDYSNQPQHF. The CDR3 DNA is TGTGCCACCAGCAGAGAGGGAGACTATAGCAATCAGCCCCAGCATTTT. Full variable domain (remainder filled in from reference TRBV15 and TRBJ1-5): DAMVIQNPRYQVTQFGKPVTLSCSQTLNHNVMYWYQQKSSQAPKLLFHYYDKDFNNEADTPDNFQSRRPNTSFCFLDIRSPGLGDTAMYLCATSREGDYSNQPQHFGDGTRLSIL.

The chain has TRBV28 and TRBJ1-2; perhaps TRBD1 as D (5 bases). The germline V gene has CDR1 MDHEN and CDR2 SYDVKM. V lost 5 bases, J lost 8 bases, and 18 bases lay in between. The CDR3 has 14 residues. The CDR3, as DNA: TGTGCCAGCAGTCGGACAACTCTTACGGGGGGCTACACCTTC. It translates to CASSRTTLTGGYTF.

This sequence joins TRBV7-9 and TRBJ2-6, with D unresolved. CDR3 length equals 17 residues. Trimming removed 3 bases at V and 0 bases at J, with 12 bases between. Per the germline V gene, CDR1 is SEHNR and CDR2 is FQNEAQ (reference sequence). The DNA of the CDR3 is TGTGCCAGCAGCTTGCCTTCAGGCAACTCTGGGGCCAACGTCCTGACTTTC. Residues: CASSLPSGNSGANVLTF.

This chain uses TRBV12-3 or TRBV12-4 with TRBJ2-7; D not resolved. The CDR3 consists of 12 residues. V lost 6 bases and J 6 bases, leaving 12 bases between the germline ends. The CDR3 sequence: CASSYHSGEQYF. CDR3 DNA sequence: TGTGCCAGCAGCTACCACAGTGGCGAGCAGTACTTC.

In DNA form, the CDR3 reads TGTGCCAGCTACTGGGCTAGCGACCCTTCAAACACCGGGGAGCTGTTTTTT. Encoded protein: CASYWASDPSNTGELFF. The gene calls are TRBV7-9 and TRBJ2-2, with D tentatively TRBD2 (6 bases). The CDR3 loop spans 17 amino acids. Germline CDR1 reads SEHNR; CDR2 reads FQNEAQ (reference sequence). Trimming took 8 bases from V and 2 from J, leaving 21 bases between them.